This TCR beta chain was retrieved from a study of OX40 agonist ivuxolimab in advanced cancers. V lost 2 bases, J lost 2 bases, and 15 bases lay in between. CDR3 size: 16 residues. From germline, CDR1 is LGHNT and CDR2 FRNRAP. Using immunoSEQ multiplex PCR, the repertoire was profiled, and TCRdb retains in-frame clones only, with some absent. The sample has fewer than 85,000 clones; just under 95% are singletons. The TCR sequence derives from an adult with an advanced solid tumor such as melanoma, head and neck, liver or kidney cancer. V gene TRBV12-5 combines with J gene TRBJ1-2; a weak D match, TRBD1 (5 bases). The material sequenced was CD4+ or CD8+ T cells sorted from blood, taken in a trial of the OX40 agonist ivuxolimab. CDR3 amino acids: CASGLPRDEPNYGYTF. CDR3 bases: TGTGCTAGTGGTTTGCCCCGGGACGAGCCGAACTATGGCTACACCTTC.